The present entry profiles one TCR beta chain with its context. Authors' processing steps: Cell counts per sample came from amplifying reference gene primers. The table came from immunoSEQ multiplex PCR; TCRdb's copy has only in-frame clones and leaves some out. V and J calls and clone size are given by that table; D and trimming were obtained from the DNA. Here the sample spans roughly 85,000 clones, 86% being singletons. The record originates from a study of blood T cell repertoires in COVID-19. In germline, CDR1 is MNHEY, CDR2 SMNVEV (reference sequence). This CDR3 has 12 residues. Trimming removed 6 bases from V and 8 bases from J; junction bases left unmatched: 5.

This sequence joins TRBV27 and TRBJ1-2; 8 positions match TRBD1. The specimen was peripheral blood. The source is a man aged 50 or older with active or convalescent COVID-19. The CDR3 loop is CASRDRGEGYTF. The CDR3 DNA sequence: TGTGCCAGCAGAGACAGGGGTGAAGGCTACACCTTC.